Listed below are T cell receptor beta chains from one sample, sequenced in a study of Ad26.COV2.S vaccination and SARS-CoV-2 variants. The method was immunoSEQ multiplex PCR; TCRdb's version includes in-frame clones alone and lacks a portion of them. Of 350,000 to 450,000 clones listed, roughly 90% are singletons. The specimen was peripheral blood, collected in a trial of Ad26.COV2.S vaccine versus placebo. These receptors came from a person aged 18-65 years who received the Ad26.COV2.S COVID-19 vaccine or a placebo. Each CDR3 is given with its conserved first and last residue. D genes are given only for firm matches. The size of a clone is reported for some rows only, either as once, few or many, or as a class for expanded clones.

>TRBD2|TRBJ2-7|TRBV6-6|-
TGTGCCAGCAGTTCTCTCCTAGCGGGGGGTACCTACGAGCAGTACTTC
CASSSLLAGGTYEQYF
>-|TRBJ1-1|TRBV6-2/TRBV6-3|few
TGTGCCAGCAGTACAGGGCACACTGAAGCTTTCTTT
CASSTGHTEAFF
>TRBD1|TRBJ1-1|TRBV6-5|once
TGTGCCAGCAGTTACTCACAGGGGTCGAGCACTGAAGCTTTCTTT
CASSYSQGSSTEAFF
>TRBD1|TRBJ1-2|TRBV5-1|-
TGCGCCAGCAGCCCCGGGACAGGGGGCGCGTATGGCTACACCTTC
CASSPGTGGAYGYTF
>-|TRBJ2-5|TRBV9|-
TGTGCCAGCAGCGTCCGATGGGGGAGCCAAGAGACCCAGTACTTC
CASSVRWGSQETQYF
>TRBD1|TRBJ2-2|TRBV5-6|-
TGTGCCAGCAGCTCCACAGGGGTCGGGGAGCTGTTTTTT
CASSSTGVGELFF
>TRBD1|TRBJ1-1|TRBV30|-
TGTGCCTGGAGGGCCATTCAAGGGGGCCGGCAAGCTTTCTTT
CAWRAIQGGRQAFF
>-|TRBJ1-4|TRBV30|-
TGTGCCTGGAGTGAGAAGGGGTCGAATGAAAAACTGTTTTTT
CAWSEKGSNEKLFF
>-|TRBJ1-6|TRBV16|-
TGTGCCAGCAGCCCACGTGGGGAGGGGTCACCCCTCCACTTT
CASSPRGEGSPLHF
>TRBD1|TRBJ1-1|TRBV5-4|once
TGTGCCAGCAGCTATACAGGGGTCGGAGCTTTCTTT
CASSYTGVGAFF
>-|TRBJ1-1|TRBV7-2|-
TGTGCCAGCAGCTTATGGGGTAGCGACACTGAAGCTTTCTTT
CASSLWGSDTEAFF
>TRBD1|TRBJ1-5|TRBV27|-
TGTGCCAGCAGTCCATATACAGGGGCCCCATCTTATAGCAATCAGCCCCAGCATTTT
CASSPYTGAPSYSNQPQHF
>-|TRBJ1-5|TRBV18|-
TGTGCCAGCTCAACGCAGGGGAGGAGCAATCAGCCCCAGCATTTT
CASSTQGRSNQPQHF
>-|TRBJ2-4|TRBV6-6|-
TGTGCCAGCGCCCCCGGGGGCCTAAAGAACATTCAGTACTTC
CASAPGGLKNIQYF
>-|TRBJ2-1|TRBV6-5|-
TGTGCCAGCAGTTCCGACAGGTTAGCGGTGAATGAGCAGTTCTTC
CASSSDRLAVNEQFF
>-|TRBJ2-7|TRBV4-3|-
TGCGCCAGCAGCCAAGGCGCGGAACAAAGGGCCTACGAGCAGTACTTC
CASSQGAEQRAYEQYF
>-|TRBJ2-7|TRBV7-9|-
TGTGCCAGCAGCTCACTATCAGGGGCGGGAGACGAGCAGTACTTC
CASSSLSGAGDEQYF
>-|TRBJ2-7|TRBV11-2|-
TGTGCCAGCAGCTTAAGCGCCATTGTTTCCTACGAGCAGTACTTC
CASSLSAIVSYEQYF
>TRBD2|TRBJ2-1|TRBV28|-
TGTGCCAGCAGTTTGGGGCAGACTAGCGGACTACGGCTGGATGAGCAGTTCTTC
CASSLGQTSGLRLDEQFF
>-|TRBJ2-3|TRBV19|-
TGTGCCAGTAGTAAAGGGGAATACACAGATACGCAGTATTTT
CASSKGEYTDTQYF
>-|TRBJ1-3|TRBV25-1|few
TGTGCCAGCAGTGATTGGGTCGGAAACACCATATATTTT
CASSDWVGNTIYF
>-|TRBJ1-2|TRBV4-3|-
TGCGCCAGCAGCCAAGATCCGACAGTTAACTATGGCTACACCTTC
CASSQDPTVNYGYTF
>-|TRBJ2-7|TRBV11-2|-
TGTGCCAGCAGCTTAGCGGGGTCGAGGGAGCAGTACTTC
CASSLAGSREQYF
>-|TRBJ1-1|TRBV7-2|-
TGTGCCAGCAGCTCGCGCGGGACACTTAACACTGAAGCTTTCTTT
CASSSRGTLNTEAFF
>-|TRBJ2-2|TRBV12-3/TRBV12-4|-
TGTGCCAGCAGTTTCCCCGGGGAGCTGTTTTTT
CASSFPGELFF